This entry concerns a single T cell receptor beta chain. Its cognate antigen has yet to be identified. Base qualities are missing; no much larger clone stands one base away. Including cysteine and phenylalanine, the CDR3 has 14 amino acids. The sequence is cut down to CDR3 DNA, 42 bases in frame from base 1. From a lookup of the germline V gene, CDR1 and CDR2 are MDHEN and SYDVKM. A distance of 14 bases separates the germline ends of V and J, which lose 4 bases and 7 bases respectively. The entry originates in a study of tumor and adjacent non-tumor tissue in lung cancer (dated by TCRdb to 2016 to 2019). Study-wide context: By cancer type, the cohort comprised some 13 adenocarcinoma patients, 2 squamous cell carcinoma patients and 1 small cell lung cancer patient. Sequencing produced 130 million or so productive TCRbeta reads in total, an average of about 4.5 million reads per sample. The roughly 15 patients were aged about 31 to 76 years, included ten or so men and 5 women, and had TNM stage I to III disease. The study compared bulk TCRbeta repertoires between lung tumor tissue and matched distant non-tumor lung tissue from over twelve lung cancer patients. Around 30 paired specimens, one tumor and one normal lung sample per patient, were profiled by TCRbeta CDR3 sequencing. Broad study findings and their caveats: The cohort had only approximately 15 patients, and the authors noted that larger samples and more detailed clinical data are needed. TCR diversity was significantly higher in younger patients, and higher tumor TCR diversity was associated with shorter overall and disease-free survival. Because peripheral blood was not sequenced, the blood TCRbeta repertoires of the lung cancer patients in the study went unexamined. Neither the sequencing platform nor unique molecular identifiers are mentioned in the methods. A significantly larger cumulative share of the repertoire was made up by the top 100 clones in normal lung than in tumor tissue. Tumor tissue showed significantly higher TCR diversity (inverse Simpson) than normal lung tissue, at around 450 vs 150 (P = 0.0075, Mann-Whitney U test).

Library preparation employed multiplex PCR. These reads were obtained on an Illumina HiSeq 2500. TCRbeta libraries were constructed through three rounds of nested PCR with primers (Table S4) according to protocols adapted from ARM-PCR. Before sequencing, PCR products of 200-500 bp were excised from the gel and purified with the QIAquick gel extraction kit. In the paper's pipeline: Reads were cleaned using Trimmomatic, were merged into complete CDR3 sequences using FLASH, and were assigned to V(D)J germline segments using MiTCR. Clonal diversity was computed as the inverse Simpson's index with VDJtools. In-frame sequences lacking a premature stop codon were counted as productive reads. TCRdb reprocessing: public reads trimmed at Q25 with fastp, clones called with MiXCR, in-frame beta chains kept. CDR3 protein duplicates are merged, each entry listing the most common genes and DNA. TCRdb's processing, not the study's, gives the V and J calls here. The sample table lists under 100,000 distinct CDR3 sequences, approximately 57% of them with a count of one. The ten largest clones represent about 15% of the sample.

Bulk unsorted tissue served as the source for RNA extraction, and RNA quality was assessed using a NanoDrop ND-1000 and an Agilent 2100. All donors had newly diagnosed lung cancer, had not received prior chemotherapy, and were admitted for thoracic surgery in China between August and November 2014. Patients who had received previous radiotherapy or chemotherapy, or who had another concurrent cancer, were excluded from the study. Surgical tissue pieces of 1-2 cm3 were preserved in RNAlater solution and were kept at -80 degrees C until use. The sequence was obtained from a man in his 70s with non-small cell lung cancer. The chain joins TRBV28 to TRBJ1-5, with the D gene not confidently named. The sample comprised lung tumor tissue. The nucleotide sequence is TGTGCCAGCAGTTCTGAGGTTCGAAAACAGCCCCAGCATTTT. Its translation reads: CASSSEVRKQPQHF.